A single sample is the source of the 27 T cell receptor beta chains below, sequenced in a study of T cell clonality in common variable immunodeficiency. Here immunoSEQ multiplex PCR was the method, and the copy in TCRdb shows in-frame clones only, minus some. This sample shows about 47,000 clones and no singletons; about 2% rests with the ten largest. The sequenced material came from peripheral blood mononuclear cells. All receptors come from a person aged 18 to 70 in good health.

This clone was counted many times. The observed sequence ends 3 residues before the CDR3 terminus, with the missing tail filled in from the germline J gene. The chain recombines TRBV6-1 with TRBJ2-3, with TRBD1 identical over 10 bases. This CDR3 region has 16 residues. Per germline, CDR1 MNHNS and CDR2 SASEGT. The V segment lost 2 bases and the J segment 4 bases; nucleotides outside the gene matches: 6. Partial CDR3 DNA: TGTGCCAGCAGTGAATCCGGGACAGGGGTTGCAGATACG. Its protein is CASSESGTGVADT. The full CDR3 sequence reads CASSESGTGVADTQYF.

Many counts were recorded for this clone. This CDR3 reads CASSRIATVGTDTQYF. CDR3 DNA (partial): TGCGCCAGCAGTCGTATAGCGACCGTGGGCACAGATACG. This chain links TRBV5-1 with TRBJ2-3; TRBD2 might be the D (5 bases). The read halts 3 residues ahead of the CDR3 end, with the missing end drawn from the germline J gene. The CDR3 runs 16 residues. Trimming shortened V by 5 bases and J by 1 base, and 17 bases separated the two germline ends. The V gene's germline CDR1 is SGHRS and CDR2 YFSETQ.

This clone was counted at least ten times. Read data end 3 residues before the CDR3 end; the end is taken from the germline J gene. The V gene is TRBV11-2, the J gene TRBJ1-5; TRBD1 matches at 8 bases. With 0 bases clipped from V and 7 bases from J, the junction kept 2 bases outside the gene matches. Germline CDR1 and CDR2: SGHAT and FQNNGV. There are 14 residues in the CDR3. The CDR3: CASSLDRGQQPQHF. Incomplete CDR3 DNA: TGTGCCAGCAGCTTAGACAGGGGGCAACAGCCC.

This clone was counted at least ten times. The covered CDR3 bases are TGTGCCTGGAGTCTGGCCAAAAACATT. Translating gives CAWSLAKNI. The whole CDR3 reads CAWSLAKNIQYF. This chain links TRBV30 with TRBJ2-4; no clear D. The read falls 3 residues short of the CDR3 end, and the missing part is taken from the germline J gene. Germline lookup yields CDR1 GTSNPN and CDR2 SVGIG (reference sequence). Trimming took 2 bases from V and 1 from J, leaving 3 bases between them. This CDR3 spans 12 amino acids.

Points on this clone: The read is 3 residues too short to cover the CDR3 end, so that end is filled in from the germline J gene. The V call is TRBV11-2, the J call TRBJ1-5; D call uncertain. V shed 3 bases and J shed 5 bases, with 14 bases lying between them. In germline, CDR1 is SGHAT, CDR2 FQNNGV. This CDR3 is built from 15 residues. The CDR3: CASSLNLQDHQPQHF. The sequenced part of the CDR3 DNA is TGTGCCAGCAGCTTGAACTTGCAGGATCATCAGCCC.

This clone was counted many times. The CDR3 bases that were read are TGTGCCAGCAGCTGGGGACTAGCGGGGAACAATGAG. Encoded protein: CASSWGLAGNNE. The whole CDR3 protein reads CASSWGLAGNNEQFF. The chain has TRBV7-2 and TRBJ2-1; 13 bases map to TRBD2. Coverage ceases 3 residues before the CDR3 finishes, and the germline J gene fills in the end. The ends lost 4 bases at V and 5 bases at J; junction bases unmatched: 2. CDR1 SGHTA and CDR2 FQGNSA come from the germline V gene. This CDR3 comprises 15 residues.

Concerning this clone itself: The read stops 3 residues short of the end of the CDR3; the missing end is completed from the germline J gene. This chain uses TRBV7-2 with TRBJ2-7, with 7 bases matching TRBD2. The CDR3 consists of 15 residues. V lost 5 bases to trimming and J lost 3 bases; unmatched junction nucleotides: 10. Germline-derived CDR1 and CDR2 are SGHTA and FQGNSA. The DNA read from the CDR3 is TGTGCCAGCAGCCCAGGGTCTAGCGGAAACTACGAG. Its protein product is CASSPGSSGNYE. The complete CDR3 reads CASSPGSSGNYEQYF.

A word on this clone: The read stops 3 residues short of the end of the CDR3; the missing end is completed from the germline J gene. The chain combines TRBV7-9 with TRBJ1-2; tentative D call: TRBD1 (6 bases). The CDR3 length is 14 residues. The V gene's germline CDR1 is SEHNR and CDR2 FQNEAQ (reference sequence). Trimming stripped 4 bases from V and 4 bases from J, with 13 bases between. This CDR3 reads CASSSDRRIYGYTF. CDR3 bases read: TGTGCCAGCAGCTCCGACAGGAGGATCTATGGC.

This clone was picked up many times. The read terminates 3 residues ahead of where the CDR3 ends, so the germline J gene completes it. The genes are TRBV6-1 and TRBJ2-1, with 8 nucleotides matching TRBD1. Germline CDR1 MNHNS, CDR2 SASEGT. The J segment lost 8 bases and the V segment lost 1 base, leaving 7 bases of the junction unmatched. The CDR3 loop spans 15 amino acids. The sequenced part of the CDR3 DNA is TGTGCCAGCAGTGAAGTGGGGCAGGGGGCTGATGAG. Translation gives CASSEVGQGADE. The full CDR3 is CASSEVGQGADEQFF.

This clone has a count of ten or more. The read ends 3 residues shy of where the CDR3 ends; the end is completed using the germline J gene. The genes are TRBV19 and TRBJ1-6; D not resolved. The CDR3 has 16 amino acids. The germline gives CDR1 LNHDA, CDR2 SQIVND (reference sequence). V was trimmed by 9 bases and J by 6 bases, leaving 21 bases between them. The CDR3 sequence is CASALVASRVNSPLHF. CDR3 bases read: TGTGCCAGCGCCCTAGTGGCTAGCCGGGTTAATTCACCC.

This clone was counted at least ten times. The covered CDR3 bases are TGTGCCTGGACACTTAACTATAATTCACCC. This gives the protein CAWTLNYNSP. The full CDR3 protein is CAWTLNYNSPLHF. The chain carries TRBV30 and TRBJ1-6; the D is unclear. The read terminates 3 residues before the CDR3 end, so the remaining end is supplied by the germline J gene. The ends were cut back, 4 bases at V and 3 bases at J, with 7 bases in the middle. Germline CDR1 is GTSNPN and CDR2 is SVGIG (reference sequence). The CDR3 spans 13 residues.

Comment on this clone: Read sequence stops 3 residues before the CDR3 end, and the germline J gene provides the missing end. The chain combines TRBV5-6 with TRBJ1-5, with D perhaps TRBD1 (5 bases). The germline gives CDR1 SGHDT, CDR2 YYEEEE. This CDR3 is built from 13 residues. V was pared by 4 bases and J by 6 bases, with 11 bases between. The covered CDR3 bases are TGTGCCAGCAGCCAGACCCAGGGTCAGCCC. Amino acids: CASSQTQGQP. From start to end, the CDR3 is CASSQTQGQPQHF.

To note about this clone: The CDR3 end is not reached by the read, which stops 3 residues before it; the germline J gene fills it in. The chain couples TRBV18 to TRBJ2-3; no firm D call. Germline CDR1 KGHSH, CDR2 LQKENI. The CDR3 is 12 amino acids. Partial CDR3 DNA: TGTGCCAGCTCACCGGCACAAGAGACG. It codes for CASSPAQET. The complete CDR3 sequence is CASSPAQETQYF.

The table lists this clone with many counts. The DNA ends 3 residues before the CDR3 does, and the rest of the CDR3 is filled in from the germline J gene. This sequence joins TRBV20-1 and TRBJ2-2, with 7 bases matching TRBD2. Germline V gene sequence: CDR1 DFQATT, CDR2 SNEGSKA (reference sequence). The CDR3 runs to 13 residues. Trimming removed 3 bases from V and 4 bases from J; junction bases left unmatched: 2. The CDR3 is CSARTSTTGELFF. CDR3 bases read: TGCAGTGCTAGGACTAGCACCACCGGGGAG.

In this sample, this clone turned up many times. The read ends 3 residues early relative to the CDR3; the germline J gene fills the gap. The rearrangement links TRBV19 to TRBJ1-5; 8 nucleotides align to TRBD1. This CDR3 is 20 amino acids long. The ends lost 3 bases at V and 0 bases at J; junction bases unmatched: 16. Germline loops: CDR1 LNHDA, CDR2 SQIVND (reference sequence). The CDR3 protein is CASSMVWDRRYSDSNQPQHF. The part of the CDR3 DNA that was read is TGTGCCAGTAGTATGGTCTGGGACAGGCGTTACTCGGATAGCAATCAGCCC. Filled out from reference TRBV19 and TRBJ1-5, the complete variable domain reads DGGITQSPKYLFRKEGQNVTLSCEQNLNHDAMYWYRQDPGQGLRLIYYSQIVNDFQKGDIAEGYSVSREKKESFPLTVTSAQKNPTAFYLCASSMVWDRRYSDSNQPQHFGDGTRLSIL.

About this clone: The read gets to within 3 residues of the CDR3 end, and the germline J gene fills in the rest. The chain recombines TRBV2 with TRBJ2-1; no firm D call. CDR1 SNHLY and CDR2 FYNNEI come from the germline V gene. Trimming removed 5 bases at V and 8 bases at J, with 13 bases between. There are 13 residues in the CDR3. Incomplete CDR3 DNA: TGTGCCAGCAGTACCCTGCGGTGGGATGAG. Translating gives CASSTLRWDE. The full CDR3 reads CASSTLRWDEQFF.

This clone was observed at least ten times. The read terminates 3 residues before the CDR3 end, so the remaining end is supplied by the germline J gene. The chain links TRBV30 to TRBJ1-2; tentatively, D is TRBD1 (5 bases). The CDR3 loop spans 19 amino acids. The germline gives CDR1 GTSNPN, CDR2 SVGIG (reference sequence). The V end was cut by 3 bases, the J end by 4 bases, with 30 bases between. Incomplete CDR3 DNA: TGTGCCTGGAGCGGGGGAGTAGGTACAGGAGACGTTCCCTCCTATGGC. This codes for CAWSGGVGTGDVPSYG. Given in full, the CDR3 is CAWSGGVGTGDVPSYGYTF.

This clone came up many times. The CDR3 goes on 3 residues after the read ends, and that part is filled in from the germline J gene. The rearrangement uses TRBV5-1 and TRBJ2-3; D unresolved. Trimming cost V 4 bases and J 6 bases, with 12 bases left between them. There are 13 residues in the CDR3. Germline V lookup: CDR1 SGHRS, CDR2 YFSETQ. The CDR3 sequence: CASSIHDGDTQYF. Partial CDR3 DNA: TGCGCCAGCAGCATACACGACGGGGATACG.

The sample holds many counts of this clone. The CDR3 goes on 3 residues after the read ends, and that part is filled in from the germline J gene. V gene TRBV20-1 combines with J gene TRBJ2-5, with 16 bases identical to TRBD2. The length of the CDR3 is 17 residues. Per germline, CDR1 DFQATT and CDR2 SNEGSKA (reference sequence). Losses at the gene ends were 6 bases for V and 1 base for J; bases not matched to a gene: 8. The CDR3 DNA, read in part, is TGCAGTGCCCCCGGGACTAGCGGGAGGGCCCCCCAAGAGACC. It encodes CSAPGTSGRAPQET. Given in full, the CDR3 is CSAPGTSGRAPQETQYF.

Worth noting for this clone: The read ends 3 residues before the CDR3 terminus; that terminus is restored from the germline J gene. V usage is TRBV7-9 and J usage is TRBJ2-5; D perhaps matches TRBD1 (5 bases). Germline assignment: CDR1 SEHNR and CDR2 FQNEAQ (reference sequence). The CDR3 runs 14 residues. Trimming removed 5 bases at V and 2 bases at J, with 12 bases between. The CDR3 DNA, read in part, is TGTGCCAGCAGCCCGCCCCCAGGGCAAGAGACC. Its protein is CASSPPPGQET. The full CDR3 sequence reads CASSPPPGQETQYF.

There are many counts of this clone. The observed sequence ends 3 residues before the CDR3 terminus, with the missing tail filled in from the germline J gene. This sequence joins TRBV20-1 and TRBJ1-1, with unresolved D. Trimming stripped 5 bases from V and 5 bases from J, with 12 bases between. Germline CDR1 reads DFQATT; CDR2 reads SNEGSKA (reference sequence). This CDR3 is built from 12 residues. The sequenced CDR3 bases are TGCAGTGCTTCAACGGGTGGAACTGAA. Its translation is CSASTGGTE. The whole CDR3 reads CSASTGGTEAFF.

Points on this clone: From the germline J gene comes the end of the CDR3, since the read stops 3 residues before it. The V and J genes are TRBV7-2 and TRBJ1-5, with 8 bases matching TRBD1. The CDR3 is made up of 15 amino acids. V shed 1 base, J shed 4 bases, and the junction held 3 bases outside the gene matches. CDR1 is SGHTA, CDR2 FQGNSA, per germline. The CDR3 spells CASSLGTGMNQPQHF. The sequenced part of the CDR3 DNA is TGTGCCAGCAGCTTAGGGACAGGGATGAATCAGCCC.

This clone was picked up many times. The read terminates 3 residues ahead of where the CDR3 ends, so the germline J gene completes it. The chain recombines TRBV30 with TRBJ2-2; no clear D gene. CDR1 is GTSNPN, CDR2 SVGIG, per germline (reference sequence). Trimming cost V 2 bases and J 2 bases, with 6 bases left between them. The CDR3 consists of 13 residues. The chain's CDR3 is CAWSLVNTGELFF. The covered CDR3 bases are TGTGCCTGGAGTTTAGTCAACACCGGGGAG.

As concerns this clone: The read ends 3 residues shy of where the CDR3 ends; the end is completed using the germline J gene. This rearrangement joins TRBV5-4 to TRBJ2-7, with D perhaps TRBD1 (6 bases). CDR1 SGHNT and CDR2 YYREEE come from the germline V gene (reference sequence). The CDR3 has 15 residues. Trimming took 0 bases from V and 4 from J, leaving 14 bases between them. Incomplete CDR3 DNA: TGTGCCAGCAGCTTGGGTCGCCAGGGGTTGTACGAG. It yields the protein CASSLGRQGLYE. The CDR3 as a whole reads CASSLGRQGLYEQYF.

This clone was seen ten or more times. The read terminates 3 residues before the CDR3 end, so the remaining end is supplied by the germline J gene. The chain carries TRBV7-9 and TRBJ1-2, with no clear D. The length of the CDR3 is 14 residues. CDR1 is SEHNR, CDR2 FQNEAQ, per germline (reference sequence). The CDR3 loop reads CASSLADLAGGYTF. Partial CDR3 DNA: TGTGCCAGCAGCTTAGCCGACCTAGCGGGAGGC.

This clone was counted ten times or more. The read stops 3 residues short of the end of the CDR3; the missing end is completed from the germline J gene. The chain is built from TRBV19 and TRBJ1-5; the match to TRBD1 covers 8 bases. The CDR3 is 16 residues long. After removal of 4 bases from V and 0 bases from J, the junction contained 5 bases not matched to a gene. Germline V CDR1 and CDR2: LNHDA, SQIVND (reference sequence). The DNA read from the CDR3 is TGTGCCAGTAGTACATGGACAGGGTATAGCAATCAGCCC. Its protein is CASSTWTGYSNQP. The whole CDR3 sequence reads CASSTWTGYSNQPQHF.

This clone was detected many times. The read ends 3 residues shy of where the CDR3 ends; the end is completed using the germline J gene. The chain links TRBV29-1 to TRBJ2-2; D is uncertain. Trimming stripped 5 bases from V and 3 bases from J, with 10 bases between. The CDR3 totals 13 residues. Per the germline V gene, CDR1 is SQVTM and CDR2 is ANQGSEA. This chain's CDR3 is CSVRERDTGELFF. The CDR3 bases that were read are TGCAGCGTTAGAGAGCGAGACACCGGGGAG.